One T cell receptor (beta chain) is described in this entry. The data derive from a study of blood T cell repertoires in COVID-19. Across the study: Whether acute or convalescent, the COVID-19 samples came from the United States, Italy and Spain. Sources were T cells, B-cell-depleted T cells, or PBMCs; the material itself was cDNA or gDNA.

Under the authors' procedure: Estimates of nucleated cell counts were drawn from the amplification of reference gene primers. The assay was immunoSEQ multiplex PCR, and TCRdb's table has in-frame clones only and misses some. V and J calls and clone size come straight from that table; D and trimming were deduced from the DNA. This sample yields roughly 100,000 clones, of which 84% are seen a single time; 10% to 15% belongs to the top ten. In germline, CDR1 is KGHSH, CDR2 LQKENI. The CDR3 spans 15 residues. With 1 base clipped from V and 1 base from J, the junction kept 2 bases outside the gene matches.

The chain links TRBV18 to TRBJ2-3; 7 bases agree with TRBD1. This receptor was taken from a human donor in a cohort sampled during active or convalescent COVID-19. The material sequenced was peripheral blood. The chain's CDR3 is CASSPQQGGTDTQYF. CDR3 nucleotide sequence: TGTGCCAGCTCACCACAGCAGGGGGGCACAGATACGCAGTATTTT. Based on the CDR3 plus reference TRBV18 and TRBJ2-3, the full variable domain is NAGVMQNPRHLVRRRGQEARLRCSPMKGHSHVYWYRQLPEEGLKFMVYLQKENIIDESGMPKERFSAEFPKEGPSILRIQQVVRGDSAAYFCASSPQQGGTDTQYFGPGTRLTVL.